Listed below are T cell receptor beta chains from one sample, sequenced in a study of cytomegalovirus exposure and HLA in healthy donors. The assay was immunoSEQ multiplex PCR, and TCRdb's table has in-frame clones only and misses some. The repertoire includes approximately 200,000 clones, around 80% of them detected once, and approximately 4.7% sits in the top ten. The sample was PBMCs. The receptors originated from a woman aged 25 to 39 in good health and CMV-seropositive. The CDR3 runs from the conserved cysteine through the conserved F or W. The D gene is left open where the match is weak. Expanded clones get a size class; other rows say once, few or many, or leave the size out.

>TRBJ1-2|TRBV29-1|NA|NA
TGCAGCGTTGAAGAAAGCGGGGCCGGTGGCTACACCTTC
CSVEESGAGGYTF
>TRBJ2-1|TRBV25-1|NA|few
TGTGCCAGCAGTGACGGGGGGCAAAGAGACAATGAGCAGTTCTTC
CASSDGGQRDNEQFF
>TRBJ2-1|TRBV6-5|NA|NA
TGTGCCAGCAGTTTATTTAATACAGGGCGCGATGAGCAGTTCTTC
CASSLFNTGRDEQFF
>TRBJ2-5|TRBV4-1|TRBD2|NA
TGCGCCAGCAGCCAAAGCCTAGCGGGAGAGACCCAGTACTTC
CASSQSLAGETQYF
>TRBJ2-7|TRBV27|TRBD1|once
TGTGCCAGCAGTTTTGGGACAGGCTACGAGCAGTACTTC
CASSFGTGYEQYF
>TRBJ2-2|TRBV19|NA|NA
TGTGCCAGTAGTATTTGGCAAAGTGACACCGGGGAGCTGTTTTTT
CASSIWQSDTGELFF
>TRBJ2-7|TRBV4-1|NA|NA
TGCGCCAGCAGCCAACCTGTTGGAGGGACCTACGAGCAGTACTTC
CASSQPVGGTYEQYF
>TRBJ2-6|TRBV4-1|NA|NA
TGCGCCAGCAAGGGCAGGGGCTCTGGGGCCAACGTCCTGACTTTC
CASKGRGSGANVLTF
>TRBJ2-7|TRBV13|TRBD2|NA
TGTGCCAGCAGCTTGGGACTAGCGGACTCCTACGAGCAGTACTTC
CASSLGLADSYEQYF
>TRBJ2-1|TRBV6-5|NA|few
TGTGCCAGCAGTCGGACAGTATCTTACAATGAGCAGTTCTTC
CASSRTVSYNEQFF
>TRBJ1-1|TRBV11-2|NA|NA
TGTGCCAGCAGGGGGGGTTTTGGGAGGCGTTCCGGCACTGAAGCTTTCTTT
CASRGGFGRRSGTEAFF
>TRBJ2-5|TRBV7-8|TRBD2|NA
TGTGCCAGCAGCCCCCACCTGACGGGACTAGCGGGCCGTCAAGAGACCCAGTACTTC
CASSPHLTGLAGRQETQYF
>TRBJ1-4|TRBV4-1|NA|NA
TGCGCCAGCAGCCACCTTCGGGAAACTAATGAAAAACTGTTTTTT
CASSHLRETNEKLFF
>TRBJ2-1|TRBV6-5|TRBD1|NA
TGTGCCAGCAGTTACAAGGACAGGGCCTACAATGAGCAGTTCTTC
CASSYKDRAYNEQFF
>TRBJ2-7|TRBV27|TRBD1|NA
TGTGCCAGCCGGGACAGGACCTACGAGCAGTACTTC
CASRDRTYEQYF
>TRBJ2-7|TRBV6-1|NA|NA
TGTGCCAGCAGTGTTCAGGAATACGAGCAGTACTTC
CASSVQEYEQYF
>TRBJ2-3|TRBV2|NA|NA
TGTGCCAGCAGCAACGGGGGTGGCACAGATACGCAGTATTTT
CASSNGGGTDTQYF
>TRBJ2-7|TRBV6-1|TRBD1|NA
TGTGCTCTGAGGGGGCGTTCCTCCTACGAGCAGTACTTC
CALRGRSSYEQYF
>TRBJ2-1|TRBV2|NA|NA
TGTGCCAGCAGTGAAGTGCAGGGGGGACTAGTCCACTTGCCAACCTACAATGAGCAGTTCTTC
CASSEVQGGLVHLPTYNEQFF